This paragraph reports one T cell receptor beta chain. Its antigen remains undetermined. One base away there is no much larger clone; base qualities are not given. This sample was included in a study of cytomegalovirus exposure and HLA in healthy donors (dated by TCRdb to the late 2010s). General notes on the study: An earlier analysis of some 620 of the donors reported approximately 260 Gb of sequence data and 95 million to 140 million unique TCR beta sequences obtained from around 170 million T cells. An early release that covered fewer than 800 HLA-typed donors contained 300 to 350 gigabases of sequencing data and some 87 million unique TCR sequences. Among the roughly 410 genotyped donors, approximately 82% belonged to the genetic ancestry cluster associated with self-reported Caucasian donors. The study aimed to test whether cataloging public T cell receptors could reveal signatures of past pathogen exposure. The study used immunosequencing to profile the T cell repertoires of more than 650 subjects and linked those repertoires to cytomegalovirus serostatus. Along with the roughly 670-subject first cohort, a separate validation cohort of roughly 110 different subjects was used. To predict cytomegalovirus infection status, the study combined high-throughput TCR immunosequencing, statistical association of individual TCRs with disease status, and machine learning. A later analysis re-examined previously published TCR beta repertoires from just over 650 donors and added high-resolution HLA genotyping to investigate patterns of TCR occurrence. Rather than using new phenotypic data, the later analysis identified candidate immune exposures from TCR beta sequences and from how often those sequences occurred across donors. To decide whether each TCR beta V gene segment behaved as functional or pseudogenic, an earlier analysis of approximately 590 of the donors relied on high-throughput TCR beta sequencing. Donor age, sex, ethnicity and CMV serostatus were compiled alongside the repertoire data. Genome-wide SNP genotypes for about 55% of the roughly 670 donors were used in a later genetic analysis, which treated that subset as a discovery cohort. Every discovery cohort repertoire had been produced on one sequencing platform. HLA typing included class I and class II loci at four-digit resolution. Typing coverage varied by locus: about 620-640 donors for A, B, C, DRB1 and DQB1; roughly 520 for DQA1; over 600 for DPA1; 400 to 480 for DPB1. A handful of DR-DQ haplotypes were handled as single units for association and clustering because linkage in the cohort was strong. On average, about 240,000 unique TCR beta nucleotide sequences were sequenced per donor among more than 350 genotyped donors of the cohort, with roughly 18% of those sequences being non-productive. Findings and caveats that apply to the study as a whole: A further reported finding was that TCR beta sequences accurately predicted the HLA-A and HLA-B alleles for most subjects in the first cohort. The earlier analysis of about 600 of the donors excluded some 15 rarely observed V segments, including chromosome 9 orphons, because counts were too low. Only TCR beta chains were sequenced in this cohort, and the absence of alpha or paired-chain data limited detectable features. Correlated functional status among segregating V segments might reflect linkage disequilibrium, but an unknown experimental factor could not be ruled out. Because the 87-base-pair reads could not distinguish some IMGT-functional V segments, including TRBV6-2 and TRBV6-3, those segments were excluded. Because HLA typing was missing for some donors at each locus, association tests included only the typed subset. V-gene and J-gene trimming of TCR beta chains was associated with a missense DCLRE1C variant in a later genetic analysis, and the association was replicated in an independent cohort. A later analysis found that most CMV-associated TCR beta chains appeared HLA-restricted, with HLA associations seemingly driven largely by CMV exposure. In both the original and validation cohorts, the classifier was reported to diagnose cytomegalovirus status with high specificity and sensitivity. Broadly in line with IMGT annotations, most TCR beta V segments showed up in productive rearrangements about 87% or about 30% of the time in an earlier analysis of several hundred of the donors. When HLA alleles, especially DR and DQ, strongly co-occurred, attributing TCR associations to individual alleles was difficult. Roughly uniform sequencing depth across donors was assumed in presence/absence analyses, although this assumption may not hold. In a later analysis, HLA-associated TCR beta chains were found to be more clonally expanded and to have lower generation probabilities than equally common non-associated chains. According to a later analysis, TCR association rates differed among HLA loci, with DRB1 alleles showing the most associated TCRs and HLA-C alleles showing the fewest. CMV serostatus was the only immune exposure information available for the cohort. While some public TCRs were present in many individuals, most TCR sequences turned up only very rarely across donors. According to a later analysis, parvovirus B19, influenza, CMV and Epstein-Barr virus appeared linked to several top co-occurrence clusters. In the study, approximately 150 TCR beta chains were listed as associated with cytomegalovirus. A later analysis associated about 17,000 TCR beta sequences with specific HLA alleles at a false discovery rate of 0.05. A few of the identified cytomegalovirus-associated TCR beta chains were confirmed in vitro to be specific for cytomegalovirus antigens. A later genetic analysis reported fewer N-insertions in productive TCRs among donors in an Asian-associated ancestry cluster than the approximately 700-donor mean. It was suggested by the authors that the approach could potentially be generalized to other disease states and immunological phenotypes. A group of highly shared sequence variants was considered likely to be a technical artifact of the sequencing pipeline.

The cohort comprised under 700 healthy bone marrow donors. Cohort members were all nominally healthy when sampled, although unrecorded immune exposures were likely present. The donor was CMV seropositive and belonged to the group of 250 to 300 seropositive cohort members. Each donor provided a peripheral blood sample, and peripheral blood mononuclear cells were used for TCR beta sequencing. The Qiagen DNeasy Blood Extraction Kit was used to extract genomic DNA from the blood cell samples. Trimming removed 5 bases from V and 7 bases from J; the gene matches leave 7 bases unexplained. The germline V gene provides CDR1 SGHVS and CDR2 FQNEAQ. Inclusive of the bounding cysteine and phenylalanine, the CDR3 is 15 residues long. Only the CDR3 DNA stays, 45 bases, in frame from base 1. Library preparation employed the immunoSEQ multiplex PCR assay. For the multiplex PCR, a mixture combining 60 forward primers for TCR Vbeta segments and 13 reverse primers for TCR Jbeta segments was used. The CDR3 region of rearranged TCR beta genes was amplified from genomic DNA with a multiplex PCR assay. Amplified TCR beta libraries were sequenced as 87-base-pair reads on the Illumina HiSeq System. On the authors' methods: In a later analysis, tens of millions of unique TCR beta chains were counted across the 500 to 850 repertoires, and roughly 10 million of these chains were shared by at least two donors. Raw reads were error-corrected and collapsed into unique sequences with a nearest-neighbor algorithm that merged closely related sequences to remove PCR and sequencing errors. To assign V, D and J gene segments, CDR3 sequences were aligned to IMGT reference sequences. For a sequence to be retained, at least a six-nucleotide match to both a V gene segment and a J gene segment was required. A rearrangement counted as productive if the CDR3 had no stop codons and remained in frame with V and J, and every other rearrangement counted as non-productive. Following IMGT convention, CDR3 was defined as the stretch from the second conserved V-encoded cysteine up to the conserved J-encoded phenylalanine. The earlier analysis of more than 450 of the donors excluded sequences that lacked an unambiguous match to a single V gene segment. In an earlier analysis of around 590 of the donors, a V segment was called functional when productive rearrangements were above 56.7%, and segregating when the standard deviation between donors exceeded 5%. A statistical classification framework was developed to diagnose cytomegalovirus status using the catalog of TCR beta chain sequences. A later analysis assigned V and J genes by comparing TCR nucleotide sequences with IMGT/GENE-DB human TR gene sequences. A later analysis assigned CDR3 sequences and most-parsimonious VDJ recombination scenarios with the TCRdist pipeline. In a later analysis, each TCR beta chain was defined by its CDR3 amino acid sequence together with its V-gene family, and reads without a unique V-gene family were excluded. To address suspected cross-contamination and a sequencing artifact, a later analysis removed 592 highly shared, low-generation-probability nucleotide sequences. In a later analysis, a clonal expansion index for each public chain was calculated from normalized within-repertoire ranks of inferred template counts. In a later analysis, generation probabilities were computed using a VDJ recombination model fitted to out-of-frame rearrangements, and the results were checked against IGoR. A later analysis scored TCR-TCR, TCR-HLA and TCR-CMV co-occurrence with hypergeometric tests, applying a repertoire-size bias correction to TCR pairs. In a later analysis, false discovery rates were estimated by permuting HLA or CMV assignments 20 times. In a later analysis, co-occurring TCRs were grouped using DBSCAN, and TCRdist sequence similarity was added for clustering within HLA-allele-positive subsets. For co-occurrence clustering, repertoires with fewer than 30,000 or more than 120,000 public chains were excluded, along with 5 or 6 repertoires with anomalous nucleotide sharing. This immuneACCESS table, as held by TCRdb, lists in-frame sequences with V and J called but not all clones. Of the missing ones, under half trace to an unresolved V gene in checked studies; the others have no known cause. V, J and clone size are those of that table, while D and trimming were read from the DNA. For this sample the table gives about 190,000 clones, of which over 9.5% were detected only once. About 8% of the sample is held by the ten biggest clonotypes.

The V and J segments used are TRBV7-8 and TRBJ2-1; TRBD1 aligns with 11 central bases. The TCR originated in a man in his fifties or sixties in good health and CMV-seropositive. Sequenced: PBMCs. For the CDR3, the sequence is CASSPPGQGGNEQFF. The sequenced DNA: TGTGCCAGCAGCCCTCCGGGACAGGGGGGAAATGAGCAGTTCTTC. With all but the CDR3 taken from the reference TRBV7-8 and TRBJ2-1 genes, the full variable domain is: GAGVSQSPRYKVAKRGQDVALRCDPISGHVSLFWYQQALGQGPEFLTYFQNEAQLDKSGLPSDRFFAERPEGSVSTLKIQRTQQEDSAVYLCASSPPGQGGNEQFFGPGTRLTVL.